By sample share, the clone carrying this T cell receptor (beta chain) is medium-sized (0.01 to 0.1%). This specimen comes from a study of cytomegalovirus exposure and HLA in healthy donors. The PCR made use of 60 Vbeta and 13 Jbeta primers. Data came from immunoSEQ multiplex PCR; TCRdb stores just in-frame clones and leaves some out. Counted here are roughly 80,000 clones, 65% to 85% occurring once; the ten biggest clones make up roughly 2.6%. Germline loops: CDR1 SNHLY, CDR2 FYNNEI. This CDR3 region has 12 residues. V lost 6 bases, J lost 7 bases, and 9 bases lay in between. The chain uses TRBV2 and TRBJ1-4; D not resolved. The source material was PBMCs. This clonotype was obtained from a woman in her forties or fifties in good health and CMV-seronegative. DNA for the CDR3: TGTGCCAGCAGCCAACGGGTTGAAAAACTGTTTTTT. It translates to CASSQRVEKLFF. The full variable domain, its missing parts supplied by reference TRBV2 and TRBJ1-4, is EPEVTQTPSHQVTQMGQEVILRCVPISNHLYFYWYRQILGQKVEFLVSFYNNEISEKSEIFDDQFSVERPDGSNFTLKIRSTKLEDSAMYFCASSQRVEKLFFGSGTQLSVL.